This T cell receptor beta chain derives from a study of T cell responses to AZD1222 COVID-19 vaccine. Assay: immunoSEQ multiplex PCR; the TCRdb copy retains only in-frame clones and omits some. The sample lists around 30,000 clones, 85% to 95% seen once, with over 8% in the top ten. Findings and caveats of the study: The sample set comprised mostly white British donors with more females, and clonal diversity was possibly underestimated. Spike-specific TCR breadth and depth both grew after two AZD1222 doses. Spike-wide coverage was observed for vaccine-associated CD4 TCRs, with dominant responses at 160-218 and 743-854. Seropositive at baseline were only five or six AZD1222 recipients.

This clone turned up a few times. Its antigen is not known. The sample here was peripheral blood, taken on day 0 of AZD1222 vaccination. The sequence derives from an adult in good health.

As DNA, the CDR3 is TGCAGCGTTGTTTCGTCCTACGAGCAGTACTTC. Amino acids: CSVVSSYEQYF. The chain carries TRBV29-1 and TRBJ2-7; D ambiguous. Germline V CDR1 and CDR2: SQVTM, ANQGSEA. The CDR3 length is 11 residues. The V gene lost 4 bases and the J gene lost 1 base, with 5 bases spanning the gap.